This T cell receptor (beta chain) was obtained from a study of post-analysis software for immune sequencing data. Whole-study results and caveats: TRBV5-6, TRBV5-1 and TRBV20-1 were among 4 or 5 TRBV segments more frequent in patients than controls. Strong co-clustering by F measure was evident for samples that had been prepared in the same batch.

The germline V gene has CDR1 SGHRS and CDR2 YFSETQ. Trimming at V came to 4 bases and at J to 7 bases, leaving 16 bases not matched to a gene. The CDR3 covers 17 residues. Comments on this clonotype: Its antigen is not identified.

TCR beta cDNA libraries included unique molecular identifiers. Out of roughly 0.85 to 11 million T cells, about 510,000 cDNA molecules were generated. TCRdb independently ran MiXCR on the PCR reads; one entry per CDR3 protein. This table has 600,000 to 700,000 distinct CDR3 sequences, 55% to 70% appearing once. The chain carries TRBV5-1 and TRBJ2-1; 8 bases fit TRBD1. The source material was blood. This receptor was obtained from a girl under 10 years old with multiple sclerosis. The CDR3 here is CASSPRRFGQGANEQFF. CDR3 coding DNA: TGCGCCAGCAGCCCCAGGAGGTTCGGACAGGGCGCGAATGAGCAGTTCTTC.